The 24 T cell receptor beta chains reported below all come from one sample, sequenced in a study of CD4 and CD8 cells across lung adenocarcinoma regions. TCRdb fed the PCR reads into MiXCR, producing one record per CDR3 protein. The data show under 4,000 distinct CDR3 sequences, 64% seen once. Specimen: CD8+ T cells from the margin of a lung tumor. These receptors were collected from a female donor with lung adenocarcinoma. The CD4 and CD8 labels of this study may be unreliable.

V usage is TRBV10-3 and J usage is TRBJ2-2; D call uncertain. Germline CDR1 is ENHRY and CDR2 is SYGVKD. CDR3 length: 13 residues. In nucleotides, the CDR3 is TGTACCGCTAGGACGCCAAACACCGGGGAGCTGTTTTTT. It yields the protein CTARTPNTGELFF.

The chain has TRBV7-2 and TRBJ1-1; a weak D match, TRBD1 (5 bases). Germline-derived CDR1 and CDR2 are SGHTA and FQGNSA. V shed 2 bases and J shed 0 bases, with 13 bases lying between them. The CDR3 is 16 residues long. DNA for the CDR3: TGTGCCAGCAGCTTAAATTCGGGGGTAGTGAACACTGAAGCTTTCTTT. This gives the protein CASSLNSGVVNTEAFF.

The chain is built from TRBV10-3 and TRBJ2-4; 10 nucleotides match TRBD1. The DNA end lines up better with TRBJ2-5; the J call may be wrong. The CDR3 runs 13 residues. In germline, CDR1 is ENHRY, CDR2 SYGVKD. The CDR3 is CAYQPGQGETQYF. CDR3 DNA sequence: TGTGCCTACCAACCGGGACAGGGGGAGACCCAGTACTTC.

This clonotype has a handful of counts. CDR3: CASSYSTHQGHEQYF. Written as DNA, the CDR3 is TGTGCCAGCAGTTACTCGACCCACCAGGGGCACGAGCAGTACTTC. The genes are TRBV6-5 and TRBJ2-7; maybe TRBD1 (6 bases). V was pared by 0 bases and J by 5 bases, with 14 bases between. Per germline, CDR1 MNHEY and CDR2 SVGAGI. The length of the CDR3 is 15 residues.

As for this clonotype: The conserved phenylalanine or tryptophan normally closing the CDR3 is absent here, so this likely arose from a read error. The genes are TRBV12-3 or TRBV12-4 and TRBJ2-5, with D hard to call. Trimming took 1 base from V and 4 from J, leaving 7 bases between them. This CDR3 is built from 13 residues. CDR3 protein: CASSLGLGETQYL. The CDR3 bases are TGTGCCAGCAGTTTAGGGCTCGGAGAGACCCAGTACTTA.

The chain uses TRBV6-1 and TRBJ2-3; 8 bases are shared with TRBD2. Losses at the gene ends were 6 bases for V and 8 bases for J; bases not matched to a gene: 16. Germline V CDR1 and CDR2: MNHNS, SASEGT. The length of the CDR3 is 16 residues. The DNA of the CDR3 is TGTGCCAGCAGCCGGGTTTTTAGCGGGATAACGGGTACGCAGTATTTT. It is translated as CASSRVFSGITGTQYF.

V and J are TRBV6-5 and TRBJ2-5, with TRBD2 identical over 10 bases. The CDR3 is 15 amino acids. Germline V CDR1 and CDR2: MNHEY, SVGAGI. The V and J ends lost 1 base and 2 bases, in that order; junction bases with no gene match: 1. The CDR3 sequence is CASSYFSGGQETQYF. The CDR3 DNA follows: TGTGCCAGCAGTTACTTTAGCGGGGGGCAAGAGACCCAGTACTTC.

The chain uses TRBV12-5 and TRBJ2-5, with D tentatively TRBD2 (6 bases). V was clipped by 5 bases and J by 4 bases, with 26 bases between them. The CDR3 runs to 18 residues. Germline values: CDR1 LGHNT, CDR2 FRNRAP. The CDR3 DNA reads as TGTGCTAGTGGTCCCGGGGTGGGGGGACCAAACCTAGGAGAGACCCAGTACTTC. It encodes CASGPGVGGPNLGETQYF.

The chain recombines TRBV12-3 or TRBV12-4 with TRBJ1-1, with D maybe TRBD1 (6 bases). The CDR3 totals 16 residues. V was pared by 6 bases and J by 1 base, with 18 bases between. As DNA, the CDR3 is TGTGCCAGCAGCCGGGGGGCGGACGCGCCGAACACTGAAGCTTTCTTT. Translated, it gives CASSRGADAPNTEAFF.

The CDR3 DNA follows: TGTGCTAGTGGTACTAGCGGGGAGCAGTTCTTC. Translated: CASGTSGEQFF. J is TRBJ2-1 and V is TRBV12-5; 9 bases line up with TRBD2. Germline CDR1 and CDR2: LGHNT and FRNRAP. V lost 5 bases to trimming and J lost 10 bases; unmatched junction nucleotides: 0. The CDR3 has 11 amino acids.

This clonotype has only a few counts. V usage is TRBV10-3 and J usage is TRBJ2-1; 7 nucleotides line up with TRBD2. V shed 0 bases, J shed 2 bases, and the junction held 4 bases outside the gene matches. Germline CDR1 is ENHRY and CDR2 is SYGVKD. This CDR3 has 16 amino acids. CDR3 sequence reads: CAISESMAGAYNEQFF. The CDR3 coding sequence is TGTGCCATCAGTGAGTCGATGGCGGGAGCCTACAATGAGCAGTTCTTC.

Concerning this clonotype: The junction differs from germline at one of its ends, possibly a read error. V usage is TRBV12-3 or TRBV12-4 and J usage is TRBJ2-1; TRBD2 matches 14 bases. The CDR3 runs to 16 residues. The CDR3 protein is CASSLMTSGRAYEQYF. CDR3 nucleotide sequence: TGTGCCAGCAGTTTAATGACTAGCGGGAGGGCCTACGAGCAGTACTTT.

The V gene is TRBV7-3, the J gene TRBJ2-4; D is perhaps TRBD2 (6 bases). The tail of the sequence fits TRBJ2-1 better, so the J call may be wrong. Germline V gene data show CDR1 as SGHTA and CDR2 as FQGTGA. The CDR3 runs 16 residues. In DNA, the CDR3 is TGTGCCAGCAGCCCTCCTAGCGCAAGCTCCTACAATGAGCAGTTCTTC. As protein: CASSPPSASSYNEQFF.

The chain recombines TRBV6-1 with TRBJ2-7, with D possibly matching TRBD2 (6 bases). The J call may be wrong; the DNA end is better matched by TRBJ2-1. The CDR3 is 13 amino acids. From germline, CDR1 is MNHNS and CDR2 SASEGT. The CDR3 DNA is TGTGCCAGCAGAACAAGCGGGTTAGGGGAGCAGTTCTTC. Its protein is CASRTSGLGEQFF.

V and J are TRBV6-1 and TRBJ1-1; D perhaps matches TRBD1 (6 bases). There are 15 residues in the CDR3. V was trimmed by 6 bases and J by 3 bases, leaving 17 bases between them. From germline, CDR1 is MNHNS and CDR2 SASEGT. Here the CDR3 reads CASRAGGFDDTEAFF. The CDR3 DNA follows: TGTGCCAGCAGGGCGGGGGGCTTCGACGACACTGAAGCTTTCTTT.

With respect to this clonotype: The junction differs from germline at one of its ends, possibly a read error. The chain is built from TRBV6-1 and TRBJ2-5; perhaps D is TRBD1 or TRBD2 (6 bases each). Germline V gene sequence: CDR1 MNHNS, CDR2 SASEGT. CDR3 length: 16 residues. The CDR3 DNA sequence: TGTGCCAGCAGGGGCTCTGGGGGGCGTGGCCCAGAGACGCAGTACTTT. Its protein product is CASRGSGGRGPETQYF.

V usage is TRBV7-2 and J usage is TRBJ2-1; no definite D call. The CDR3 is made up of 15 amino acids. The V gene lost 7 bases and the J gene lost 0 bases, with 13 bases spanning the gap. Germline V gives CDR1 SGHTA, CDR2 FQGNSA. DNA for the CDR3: TGTGCCAGCATCCTAAGGCCAACCTCCTACAATGAGCAGTTCTTC. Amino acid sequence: CASILRPTSYNEQFF.

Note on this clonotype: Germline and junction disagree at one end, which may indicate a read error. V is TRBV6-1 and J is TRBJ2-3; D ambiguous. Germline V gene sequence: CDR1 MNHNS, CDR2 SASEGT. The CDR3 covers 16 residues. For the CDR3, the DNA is TGTGCCAGCCGCTCGGCGAGGCGGTGCTCCAAAAACACGCAGTATTTC. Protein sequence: CASRSARRCSKNTQYF.

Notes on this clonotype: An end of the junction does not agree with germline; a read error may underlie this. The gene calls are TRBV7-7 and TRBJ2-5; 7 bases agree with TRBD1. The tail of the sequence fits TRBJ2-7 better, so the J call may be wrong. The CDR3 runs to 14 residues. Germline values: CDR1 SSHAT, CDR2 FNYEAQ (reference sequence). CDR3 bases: TGTGCTAGCAGCTTAGAACAGGGGTCCTACGAGCAGTACTTC. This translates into CASSLEQGSYEQYF.

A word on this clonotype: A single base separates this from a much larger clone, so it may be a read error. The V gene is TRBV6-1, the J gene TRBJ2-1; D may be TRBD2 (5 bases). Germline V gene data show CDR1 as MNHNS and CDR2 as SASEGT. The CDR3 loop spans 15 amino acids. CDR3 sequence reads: CPSGEWSRIHNEQFF. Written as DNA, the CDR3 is TGTCCCAGCGGTGAGTGGTCCCGGATCCACAATGAGCAGTTCTTC.

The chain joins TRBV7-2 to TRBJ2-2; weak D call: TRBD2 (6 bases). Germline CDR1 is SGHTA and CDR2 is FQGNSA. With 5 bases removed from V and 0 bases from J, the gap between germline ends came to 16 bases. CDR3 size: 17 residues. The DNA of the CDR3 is TGTGCCAGCAGCCCAGGCTATCTAGCGACGAACACCGGGGAGCTGTTTTTT. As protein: CASSPGYLATNTGELFF.

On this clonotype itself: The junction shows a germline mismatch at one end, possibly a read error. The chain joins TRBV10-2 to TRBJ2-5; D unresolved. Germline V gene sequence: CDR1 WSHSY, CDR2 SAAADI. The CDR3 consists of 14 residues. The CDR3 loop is CAVSECSDQETQYF. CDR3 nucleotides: TGTGCGGTCAGTGAGTGCAGTGACCAAGAGACCCAGTATTTC.

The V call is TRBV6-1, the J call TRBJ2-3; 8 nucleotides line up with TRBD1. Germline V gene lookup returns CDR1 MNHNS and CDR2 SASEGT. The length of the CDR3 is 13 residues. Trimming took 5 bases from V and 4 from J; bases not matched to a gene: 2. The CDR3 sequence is CASSQQGADTQYF. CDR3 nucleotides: TGTGCCAGCAGTCAACAGGGGGCAGATACGCAGTATTTT.

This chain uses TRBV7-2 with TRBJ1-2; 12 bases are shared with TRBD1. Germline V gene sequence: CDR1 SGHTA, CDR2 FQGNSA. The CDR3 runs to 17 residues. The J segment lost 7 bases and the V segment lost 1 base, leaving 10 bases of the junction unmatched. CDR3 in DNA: TGTGCCAGCAGCTTAGGCATTCCCGGGACAGGGGGCCTTGGCTACACCTTC. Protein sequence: CASSLGIPGTGGLGYTF.